The 26 T cell receptor beta chains below all came from one sample that was sequenced in a study of spatial heterogeneity in lung cancer. TCRdb itself ran the 5' RACE reads through MiXCR, one entry per CDR3 protein. Of 9,500 to 14,000 distinct CDR3 sequences detected, 3% to 4.5% appear once; the ten largest clones hold around 49%. Regarding time point: sample taken at primary tumor resection. Sequenced material: PBMCs, taken at surgery. Source of these receptors: a female donor with early-stage non-small cell lung cancer.

This clonotype was recorded a few times. This chain joins TRBV5-1 and TRBJ2-2, with D maybe TRBD1 (6 bases). In germline, CDR1 is SGHRS, CDR2 YFSETQ. V was pared by 4 bases and J by 1 base, with 14 bases between. CDR3 length equals 16 residues. CDR3 in amino acids: CASSLTGTKNTGELFF. In nucleotides, the CDR3 is TGCGCCAGCAGCCTGACCGGGACAAAGAACACCGGGGAGCTGTTTTTT. The entire variable domain, with the rest obtained from reference TRBV5-1 and TRBJ2-2, is as follows: KAGVTQTPRYLIKTRGQQVTLSCSPISGHRSVSWYQQTPGQGLQFLFEYFSETQRNKGNFPGRFSGRQFSNSRSEMNVSTLELGDSALYLCASSLTGTKNTGELFFGEGSRLTVL.

This clonotype was recorded many times. The chain employs TRBV7-9 and TRBJ2-1; D possibly corresponds to TRBD1 (6 bases). The CDR3 is 13 residues long. Trimming took off 5 bases at V and 6 bases at J, with 11 bases between the two ends. Germline loops: CDR1 SEHNR, CDR2 FQNEAQ (reference sequence). This chain's CDR3 is CASSPGQLNEQFF. For the CDR3, the DNA is TGTGCCAGCAGCCCCGGACAGCTCAATGAGCAGTTCTTC.

This clonotype was seen at least ten times. At one end the junction does not follow the germline gene, possibly because of a read error. V usage is TRBV5-6 and J usage is TRBJ2-2; possible D gene TRBD2, 6 bases. CDR1 and CDR2 from the germline V gene are SGHDT and YYEEEE. The CDR3 covers 15 residues. Here the CDR3 reads CASRLGGPNTGELFF. The CDR3 nucleotides are TGTGCCAGCAGGTTGGGGGGACCGAACACCGGGGAGCTGTTTTTT.

This clonotype came up many times. The chain employs TRBV6-2 or TRBV6-3 and TRBJ2-6; 7 bases are shared with TRBD2. The CDR3 totals 17 residues. Germline CDR1 and CDR2: MNHEY and SVGEGT. Trimming took 5 bases from V and 0 from J; bases not matched to a gene: 7. The CDR3 here is CASSKRTGGSGANVLTF. The CDR3 region has the DNA TGTGCCAGCAGTAAGAGGACGGGGGGCTCTGGGGCCAACGTCCTGACTTTC.

This clonotype was detected ten times or more. The gene calls are TRBV7-9 and TRBJ2-5; 7 nucleotides align to TRBD1. After removal of 3 bases from V and 5 bases from J, the junction contained 3 bases not matched to a gene. The germline gives CDR1 SEHNR, CDR2 FQNEAQ (reference sequence). The CDR3 runs 13 residues. The CDR3 DNA is TGTGCCAGCAGCTTTTCAGGGGGTGAGACCCAGTACTTC. Translating gives CASSFSGGETQYF.

This clonotype was counted at least ten times. The chain carries TRBV7-9 and TRBJ1-5; no clear D. Trimming removed 1 base at V and 7 bases at J, with 5 bases between. This CDR3 is 12 amino acids long. Germline CDR1 is SEHNR and CDR2 is FQNEAQ (reference sequence). The CDR3 here is CASSLDEQPQHF. The CDR3, as DNA: TGTGCCAGCAGCTTAGATGAACAGCCCCAGCATTTT.

This clonotype came up many times. This chain uses TRBV7-6 with TRBJ2-7; TRBD1 matches at 7 bases. V lost 0 bases and J lost 6; bases outside the gene matches: 5. Germline lookup yields CDR1 SGHVS and CDR2 FNYEAQ. The CDR3 has 14 residues. The CDR3 sequence: CASSLADRAGEQYF. Written as DNA, the CDR3 is TGTGCCAGCAGCTTAGCTGACAGGGCGGGCGAGCAGTACTTC.

This clonotype was detected many times. The V call is TRBV10-3, the J call TRBJ1-5; D is uncertain. Germline assignment: CDR1 ENHRY and CDR2 SYGVKD. V was shortened by 0 bases and J by 3 bases, with 9 bases between the two germline ends. This CDR3 has 15 residues. CDR3 amino acids: CAISESGGANQPQHF. The CDR3 DNA is TGTGCCATCAGTGAGTCAGGCGGAGCCAATCAGCCCCAGCATTTT.

This clonotype was seen many times. The genes are TRBV27 and TRBJ2-7, with 8 nucleotides matching TRBD2. The CDR3 runs 15 residues. V dropped 6 bases and J dropped 1; count of bases not matched to a gene: 8. In germline, CDR1 is MNHEY, CDR2 SMNVEV (reference sequence). Here the CDR3 reads CASRTGTSSSYEQYF. CDR3 sequence (DNA): TGTGCCAGCAGGACCGGGACTAGTAGTTCCTACGAGCAGTACTTC.

In its sample, this clonotype was seen many times. This chain connects TRBV12-3 or TRBV12-4 to TRBJ2-3; 10 bases agree with TRBD2. The V segment lost 2 bases and the J segment 3 bases; nucleotides outside the gene matches: 2. The CDR3 contains 15 residues. The CDR3 protein is CASSLSSGRTDTQYF. The DNA of the CDR3 is TGTGCCAGCAGTTTAAGTAGCGGGAGGACAGATACGCAGTATTTT.

This clonotype was counted ten times or more. The V call is TRBV7-8, the J call TRBJ2-7; no clear D gene. The CDR3 has 13 amino acids. Germline CDR1 and CDR2: SGHVS and FQNEAQ. V was shortened by 0 bases and J by 3 bases, with 6 bases between the two germline ends. Written as DNA, the CDR3 is TGTGCCAGCAGCTTAGCAGACGACTACGAGCAGTACTTC. Amino acids: CASSLADDYEQYF.

This clonotype was detected ten times or more. The rearrangement joins TRBV20-1 to TRBJ1-4; 7 bases agree with TRBD1. The V gene end was trimmed by 0 bases and the J gene end by 3 bases; junction bases not matched to a gene: 1. Looked up from germline, CDR1 is DFQATT and CDR2 is SNEGSKA (reference sequence). The CDR3 covers 14 residues. The CDR3: CSARDQGANEKLFF. DNA of the CDR3: TGCAGTGCTAGAGATCAGGGGGCTAATGAAAAACTGTTTTTT.

This clonotype has at least ten counts. This sequence joins TRBV29-1 and TRBJ1-2, with D tentatively TRBD1 (5 bases). Germline CDR1 is SQVTM and CDR2 is ANQGSEA. V lost 3 bases and J 2 bases, leaving 7 bases between the germline ends. The CDR3 contains 12 residues. The CDR3 nucleotides are TGCAGCGTTGACAAGGGGAACTATGGCTACACCTTC. The encoded protein is CSVDKGNYGYTF.

The genes are TRBV28 and TRBJ1-5; D is ambiguous. This CDR3 is 14 amino acids long. Trimming pared 6 bases from V and 3 bases from J, leaving 12 bases between. Germline V lookup: CDR1 MDHEN, CDR2 SYDVKM. The CDR3 nucleotides are TGTGCCAGCAGCCAATTAGATAACAATCAGCCCCAGCATTTT. Amino acid sequence: CASSQLDNNQPQHF.

At least ten counts were recorded for this clonotype. The chain joins TRBV2 to TRBJ2-2; 8 nucleotides align to TRBD2. J gave up 7 bases and V 7 bases, and 11 bases lay outside the gene matches. Germline V gives CDR1 SNHLY, CDR2 FYNNEI. The CDR3 extends over 15 amino acids. CDR3 residues: CASTPGTSWIGELFF. The CDR3, as DNA: TGTGCCAGCACCCCAGGGACTAGTTGGATCGGGGAGCTGTTTTTT.

A remark on this clonotype: It may be a read error: a sequence one base away is much more abundant. The J gene is TRBJ1-4, the V gene TRBV4-3, with unresolved D. The CDR3 length is 16 residues. CDR1 LGHNA and CDR2 YSLEER come from the germline V gene. The CDR3 region has the DNA TGCGCCAGCGGCCAGTCTTCGGTGTTAGGCGGTGAAAAACTGTTTTTT. Amino acids: CASGQSSVLGGEKLFF.

In its sample, this clonotype ranks as medium-sized. The chain links TRBV7-9 to TRBJ2-1; D remains unclear. Trimming cost V 8 bases and J 2 bases, with 7 bases left between them. Germline lookup yields CDR1 SEHNR and CDR2 FQNEAQ (reference sequence). This CDR3 spans 12 amino acids. CDR3 residues: CASGTPYNEQFF. The DNA of the CDR3 is TGTGCCAGCGGTACGCCCTACAATGAGCAGTTCTTC. The variable domain in full, with the rest retrieved from reference TRBV7-9 and TRBJ2-1, is DTGVSQNPRHKITKRGQNVTFRCDPISEHNRLYWYRQTLGQGPEFLTYFQNEAQLEKSRLLSDRFSAERPKGSFSTLEIQRTEQGDSAMYLCASGTPYNEQFFGPGTRLTVL.

There are many counts of this clonotype. The chain links TRBV28 to TRBJ2-5; D call uncertain. The V end was cut by 5 bases, the J end by 5 bases, with 6 bases between. From germline, CDR1 is MDHEN and CDR2 SYDVKM. This CDR3 spans 11 amino acids. CDR3 region: CASSIQETQYF. CDR3 nucleotide sequence: TGTGCCAGCAGTATTCAGGAGACCCAGTACTTC.

This clonotype was observed at least ten times. The gene calls are TRBV7-2 and TRBJ2-6; possible D gene TRBD2, 6 bases. Germline loops: CDR1 SGHTA, CDR2 FQGNSA. The CDR3 sequence is 17 residues long. Trimming stripped 4 bases from V and 0 bases from J, with 13 bases between. The CDR3 coding sequence is TGTGCCAGCAGCTCATCGGGACTCCGCTCTGGGGCCAACGTCCTGACTTTC. Protein product: CASSSSGLRSGANVLTF.

V gene TRBV12-3 or TRBV12-4 combines with J gene TRBJ2-1; D is undetermined. The V end lost 1 base, the J end lost 6 bases, and 16 bases lay between the germline ends. This CDR3 has 16 amino acids. The CDR3 region has the DNA TGTGCCAGCAGTTTAGGGAAACCCCTTGGGGTCAATGAGCAGTTCTTC. This sequence encodes CASSLGKPLGVNEQFF.

Regarding this clonotype: A much larger clone differs from this one at a single base, so this may be a read error. J is TRBJ2-5 and V is TRBV14; no clear D gene. The CDR3 loop spans 13 amino acids. Germline V gene data show CDR1 as SGHDN and CDR2 as FVKESK. CDR3 bases: TGTGCCAACAGCCCGGGCCTACAAGAGACCCAGTACTTC. Residues: CANSPGLQETQYF. Combining the CDR3 with reference TRBV14 and TRBJ2-5 gives the whole variable domain EAGVTQFPSHSVIEKGQTVTLRCDPISGHDNLYWYRRVMGKEIKFLLHFVKESKQDESGMPNNRFLAERTGGTYSTLKVQPAELEDSGVYFCANSPGLQETQYFGPGTRLLVL.

There are many counts of this clonotype. The chain combines TRBV5-1 with TRBJ1-1, with D perhaps TRBD1 (6 bases). This CDR3 is built from 14 residues. V was shortened by 2 bases and J by 3 bases, with 11 bases between the two germline ends. From germline, CDR1 is SGHRS and CDR2 YFSETQ. The CDR3 sequence: CASSFKGGDTEAFF. CDR3 sequence (DNA): TGCGCCAGCAGCTTCAAAGGGGGAGACACTGAAGCTTTCTTT.

The table lists this clonotype with many counts. The rearrangement joins TRBV21-1 to TRBJ2-7; the D call in the table, TRBD1, was not verified against the DNA. TRBV21-1 is a pseudogene segment. The CDR3 covers 14 residues. The CDR3: CARRGGGKTYEQYF. For the CDR3, the DNA is TGTGCCAGACGGGGAGGGGGCAAGACCTACGAGCAGTACTTC.

The rearrangement uses TRBV10-3 and TRBJ1-1, with 8 bases fitting TRBD1. Germline V gene sequence: CDR1 ENHRY, CDR2 SYGVKD. The V and J ends lost 7 bases and 1 base, in that order; junction bases with no gene match: 5. The CDR3 spans 14 residues. The CDR3 coding sequence is TGTGCCATCATGTCGACAGGGGCGAACACTGAAGCTTTCTTT. Amino acids: CAIMSTGANTEAFF.

This rearrangement joins TRBV5-1 to TRBJ1-6, with 9 bases fitting TRBD1. V gave up 4 bases and J gave up 10 bases; unmatched junction bases: 12. The CDR3 is 16 amino acids. Germline assignment: CDR1 SGHRS and CDR2 YFSETQ. The CDR3 protein is CASSAIQGAKGSPLHF. The CDR3 coding sequence is TGCGCCAGCAGCGCGATACAGGGGGCGAAAGGATCACCCCTCCACTTT.

In its sample, this clonotype was seen many times. The rearrangement uses TRBV28 and TRBJ2-5, with 15 bases that match TRBD2. The CDR3 has 17 amino acids. CDR1 MDHEN and CDR2 SYDVKM come from the germline V gene. The V segment lost 5 bases and the J segment 4 bases; nucleotides outside the gene matches: 8. The chain's CDR3 is CASSPRTSGRAGETQYF. As DNA, the CDR3 is TGTGCCAGCAGTCCCCGGACTAGCGGGAGGGCCGGAGAGACCCAGTACTTC.